Below are 10 T cell receptor beta chains sequenced from a single sample in a study of read filtering for tumor transcriptome and immune sequencing. The library was built from around 0.4 ug RNA with molecular barcoded adaptors for alpha/delta and beta/gamma chains. TCRdb re-called the reads with MiXCR, one entry per CDR3 protein. The profile shows some 40,000 distinct CDR3 sequences, 14% of them singletons. Sequenced sample: a population of CD138-negative cells sorted from bone marrow. The receptor source for this set is a donor at least 40 years old with multiple myeloma.

This clonotype was picked up a small number of times. The genes are TRBV10-3 and TRBJ2-4, with 8 bases fitting TRBD2. Germline lookup yields CDR1 ENHRY and CDR2 SYGVKD. The CDR3 covers 17 residues. Trimming cost V 2 bases and J 3 bases; bases outside gene matches: 9. The CDR3 loop is CAISEGSGGTGKNIQYF. The CDR3 bases are TGTGCCATCAGTGAGGGAAGCGGGGGTACCGGCAAAAACATTCAGTACTTC.

The sample holds many counts of this clonotype. This CDR3 is CASSLYPGQGNYGYTF. The CDR3 bases are TGTGCCAGCAGCTTATACCCTGGACAGGGGAACTATGGCTACACCTTC. This rearrangement joins TRBV7-9 to TRBJ1-2, with TRBD1 matching over 9 bases. V gave up 2 bases and J gave up 2 bases; unmatched junction bases: 6. The CDR3 is made up of 16 amino acids. CDR1 SEHNR and CDR2 FQNEAQ come from the germline V gene (reference sequence). Full variable domain (remainder filled in from reference TRBV7-9 and TRBJ1-2): DTGVSQNPRHKITKRGQNVTFRCDPISEHNRLYWYRQTLGQGPEFLTYFQNEAQLEKSRLLSDRFSAERPKGSFSTLEIQRTEQGDSAMYLCASSLYPGQGNYGYTFGSGTRLTVV.

This clonotype showed up many times. The chain joins TRBV18 to TRBJ1-1; unclear D gene. This CDR3 region has 16 residues. Trimming stripped 3 bases from V and 0 bases from J, with 14 bases between. The germline gives CDR1 KGHSH, CDR2 LQKENI. The CDR3 region is CASSPFPGSLNTEAFF. Written as DNA, the CDR3 is TGTGCCAGCTCACCTTTCCCAGGCTCCTTGAACACTGAAGCTTTCTTT.

Only a few counts were recorded for this clonotype. The chain uses TRBV5-1 and TRBJ1-4, with a possible D match to TRBD1 (5 bases). Germline lookup yields CDR1 SGHRS and CDR2 YFSETQ. V lost 0 bases and J lost 6, with 12 bases in between. There are 15 residues in the CDR3. The CDR3 region has the DNA TGCGCCAGCAGCTTGGCGGGACTGGAATATGAAAAACTGTTTTTT. Encoded protein: CASSLAGLEYEKLFF.

As for this clonotype: A much larger clone lies a single base off, so this may be a read error. The chain carries TRBV15 and TRBJ1-2, with D possibly being TRBD1 (6 bases). CDR1 and CDR2 (germline): LNHNV, YYDKDF (reference sequence). This CDR3 comprises 17 residues. CDR3 sequence reads: CATGRTYDQGMVYGYTF. The CDR3 DNA sequence: TGTGCCACCGGCAGGACATATGACCAGGGGATGGTCTATGGCTACACCTTC.

This clonotype occurred many times. The chain carries TRBV2 and TRBJ1-2; D ambiguous. The germline V gene has CDR1 SNHLY and CDR2 FYNNEI. Trimming cost V 2 bases and J 3 bases, with 7 bases left between them. The length of the CDR3 is 13 residues. The CDR3 loop reads CASSERGDYGYTF. The CDR3 nucleotides are TGTGCCAGCAGTGAACGGGGTGACTATGGCTACACCTTC.

Ten or more counts support this clonotype. The rearrangement links TRBV4-3 to TRBJ1-2; D call uncertain. From germline, CDR1 is LGHNA and CDR2 YSLEER. The CDR3 runs 13 residues. The germline V and J ends were trimmed by 0 bases and 8 bases, with 10 bases remaining between them. The CDR3 here is CASSQDLREGYTF. The DNA for the CDR3 is TGCGCCAGCAGCCAAGATCTCCGGGAAGGCTACACCTTC.

This clonotype was counted between two and nine times. At one of its ends the junction is not consistent with the germline gene, which may arise from a read error. The chain combines TRBV7-2 with TRBJ2-2; the D call may be TRBD1 or TRBD2 (5 bases each). Germline V gene sequence: CDR1 SGHTA, CDR2 FQGNSA. This CDR3 has 13 amino acids. The CDR3 spells CASSTFRAGEPFF. CDR3 nucleotides: TGTGCCAGCAGCACGTTCAGGGCCGGGGAGCCGTTTTTT.

This clonotype was counted ten times or more. V is TRBV6-5 and J is TRBJ2-7, with 8 bases identical to TRBD1. CDR3 length: 16 residues. V lost 6 bases and J lost 4; bases outside the gene matches: 14. CDR1 is MNHEY, CDR2 SVGAGI, per germline. Written as DNA, the CDR3 is TGTGCCAGCAGACTTGGGGCCGGGACAGGAGTTTACGAGCAGTACTTC. Amino acid sequence: CASRLGAGTGVYEQYF.

This clonotype was found once. This chain joins TRBV6-2 or TRBV6-3 and TRBJ1-5; no reliable D call. V dropped 2 bases and J dropped 4 bases, with 6 bases sitting between them. The CDR3 spans 13 residues. Germline lookup yields CDR1 MNHEY and CDR2 SVGEGT. The DNA for the CDR3 is TGTGCCAGCAGTTACGGGGATAATCAGCCCCAGCATTTT. It encodes CASSYGDNQPQHF.